This T cell receptor beta chain was captured in a study of regulatory T cells in long-lasting Graves disease. This clonotype was picked up a small number of times. Its antigen is unknown. Study-wide results and caveats: Persistent patients shared more public clonotypes (approximately 2,800) than new patients (about 930). TRBV28 was favored in persistent disease, as were TRBJ1-2 and TRBJ2-5.

TCR beta libraries were built with iRepertoire HTBI primers and Arm-PCR of CDR3 regions. In the authors' methods: Detected in the samples were about 58 TRBV and more than 11 TRBJ segments. From the multiplex PCR reads, TCRdb called clonotypes with MiXCR, one entry per CDR3 protein. The V and J calls shown here were made by TCRdb, not taken from the authors' results. The sample has approximately 380,000 distinct CDR3 sequences, less than 25% seen once. Per the germline V gene, CDR1 is MGHRA and CDR2 is YSYEKL. Trimming left V 0 bases short and J 6 bases short, with 9 bases between. This CDR3 has 13 amino acids. Described time point: persistent/refractory GD, antithyroid drugs over 5 years with positive TRAb. From RNA extracted from PBMCs, the TCR library was made. Those enrolled as patients came out of an endocrinology department in Xi'an, China.

This receptor was taken from a female donor with Graves disease. The sequencing used peripheral blood mononuclear cells (PBMCs), collected when the disease was refractory, from a patient treated with antithyroid drugs. This chain uses TRBV4-1 with TRBJ2-7; no reliable D call. CDR3 nucleotide sequence: TGCGCCAGCAGCCAAGATCAGGCTGGCGAGCAGTACTTC. The encoded protein is CASSQDQAGEQYF.